This TCR beta chain was retrieved from a study of blood T cell repertoires in COVID-19. Background on the study: COVID-19 samples, acute and convalescent, were from the United States, Italy and Spain.

The V end was cut by 4 bases, the J end by 7 bases, with 23 bases between. Germline lookup yields CDR1 SGHTS and CDR2 YDEGEE. The CDR3 length is 17 residues. Here immunoSEQ multiplex PCR was the method, and the copy in TCRdb shows in-frame clones only, minus some. The table shows fewer than 95,000 clones, with around 74% occurring only once. The source is a man between 65 and 85 years old with COVID-19, enrolled during active disease. Source material: peripheral blood. The gene calls are TRBV5-8 and TRBJ1-4; no reliable D call. CDR3 nucleotides: TGTGCCAGCAGCACCAACCGACCTCCAGACAATACTGAAAAACTGTTTTTT. Encoded protein: CASSTNRPPDNTEKLFF.